The 6 T cell receptor beta chains below come from one sample, sequenced in a study of blood T cells in healthy people across ages. Sample-barcoded 5' priming and a J-beta primer mix drove a second PCR of about 6 to 11 cycles. TCRdb recomputed calls from the 5' RACE reads with MiXCR, one row per CDR3 protein. The sample has roughly 1.5 million distinct CDR3 sequences; 35% to 45% are singletons. Sample: blood. These receptors were obtained from a woman younger than 30 in good health.

This clonotype appeared a few times. The chain carries TRBV6-5 and TRBJ2-3, with 10 bases that match TRBD1. The trim removed 0 bases at V and 6 bases at J, leaving 0 bases unmatched. CDR1 MNHEY and CDR2 SVGAGI come from the germline V gene. The CDR3 consists of 14 residues. CDR3 region: CASSYSDRGDTQYF. In nucleotides, the CDR3 is TGTGCCAGCAGTTACTCGGACAGGGGGGATACGCAGTATTTT.

This clonotype was picked up a small number of times. The rearrangement uses TRBV7-2 and TRBJ2-1, with 11 bases matching TRBD2. This CDR3 contains 18 residues. Germline V gene sequence: CDR1 SGHTA, CDR2 FQGNSA. J was trimmed by 1 base and V by 1 base; bases with no gene match: 6. This CDR3 is CASSLGLLAGVSYNEQFF. CDR3 in DNA: TGTGCCAGCAGCTTAGGCCTACTAGCGGGAGTTTCCTACAATGAGCAGTTCTTC.

The chain carries TRBV7-9 and TRBJ2-1, with TRBD2 matching over 8 bases. The CDR3 is made up of 16 amino acids. Germline CDR1 is SEHNR and CDR2 is FQNEAQ (reference sequence). The junction had 5 bases not matched to a gene; V was cut back by 2 bases and J by 2 bases. CDR3 DNA: TGTGCCAGCAGCTTATGGCTAGCGGGTACCTACAATGAGCAGTTCTTC. Residues: CASSLWLAGTYNEQFF.

This clonotype was recorded only once. The gene calls are TRBV7-2 and TRBJ1-1; D is unresolved. This CDR3 comprises 12 residues. Trimming stripped 2 bases from V and 7 bases from J, with 8 bases between. Looked up from germline, CDR1 is SGHTA and CDR2 is FQGNSA. The chain's CDR3 is CASSLLGCEAFF. CDR3 nucleotides: TGTGCCAGCAGCTTATTGGGGTGTGAAGCTTTCTTT. Full variable domain (rest looked up from reference TRBV7-2 and TRBJ1-1): GAGVSQSPSNKVTEKGKDVELRCDPISGHTALYWYRQSLGQGLEFLIYFQGNSAPDKSGLPSDRFSAERTGGSVSTLTIQRTQQEDSAVYLCASSLLGCEAFFGQGTRLTVV.

V and J are TRBV24-1 and TRBJ2-2; 8 bases agree with TRBD1. V lost 4 bases, J lost 6 bases, and 9 bases stayed unmatched. Germline V gene sequence: CDR1 KGHDR, CDR2 SFDVKD. CDR3 length: 16 amino acids. The CDR3 reads CATSDAGQGRAGELFF. The CDR3 DNA is TGTGCCACCAGTGACGCTGGACAGGGTAGGGCCGGGGAGCTGTTTTTT.

The gene calls are TRBV2 and TRBJ1-5; unclear D gene. Germline loops: CDR1 SNHLY, CDR2 FYNNEI. Trimming shortened V by 4 bases and J by 4 bases, and 14 bases separated the two germline ends. The length of the CDR3 is 15 residues. Here the CDR3 DNA reads TGTGCCAGCAGTGCCCTGACTGCGGGGAATCAGCCCCAGCATTTT. This codes for CASSALTAGNQPQHF.